These T cell receptor beta chains were read from a single sample in a study of blood T cell repertoires in COVID-19. This table comes from immunoSEQ multiplex PCR, and its TCRdb copy is limited to in-frame clones, with some not included. The sample shows 200,000 to 250,000 clones, 83% of them seen only once. Sequencing input: PBMCs or T cells enriched from blood (not recorded which). Receptors were obtained from a woman aged 45-59 years who had been exposed to COVID-19. The CDR3 runs from the conserved cysteine through the conserved F or W. D genes are given only for firm matches. Some rows have no size entry. The others give once, few or many, or a class for an expanded clone.

-,-,TRBV7-9,TRBJ1-6,CASSSMGNNSPLHF,TGTGCCAGCAGCTCTATGGGCAATAATTCACCCCTCCACTTT
once,-,TRBV10-3,TRBJ1-3,CAISPDRGNTIYF,TGTGCCATCAGTCCCGACAGAGGAAACACCATATATTTT
-,TRBD1,TRBV28,TRBJ1-6,CASRRQGYNSPLHF,TGTGCCAGCAGACGACAGGGGTATAATTCACCCCTCCACTTT
-,-,TRBV7-9,TRBJ2-3,CASSLRRLAGVDTQYF,TGTGCCAGCAGCTTAAGGCGGCTTGCGGGTGTTGATACGCAGTATTTT
-,-,TRBV9,TRBJ1-5,CASSHSGGNQPQHF,TGTGCCAGCAGCCACTCAGGGGGCAATCAGCCCCAGCATTTT
few,TRBD1,TRBV7-2,TRBJ1-1,CASSLDGTAGGFF,TGTGCCAGCAGCTTAGATGGGACAGCGGGCGGTTTCTTT
-,TRBD1,TRBV5-4,TRBJ2-1,CASSLDPTGGGEQFF,TGTGCCAGCAGCTTGGACCCGACAGGGGGGGGTGAGCAGTTCTTC
few,TRBD1,TRBV18,TRBJ1-2,CASSPETTGNYGYTF,TGTGCCAGCTCACCGGAAACGACAGGGAACTATGGCTACACCTTC
-,-,TRBV19,TRBJ2-2,CASRNTGKPNTGELFF,TGTGCCAGTCGGAATACGGGGAAACCGAACACCGGGGAGCTGTTTTTT
-,-,TRBV5-8,TRBJ1-3,CASSLGVRVNTIYF,TGTGCCAGCAGCTTAGGGGTCAGGGTCAACACCATATATTTT
-,-,TRBV7-9,TRBJ1-1,CASSFPGFTEAFF,TGTGCCAGCAGCTTCCCGGGGTTCACTGAAGCTTTCTTT
-,-,TRBV19,TRBJ1-5,CASALGEAFNQPQHF,TGTGCCAGTGCTTTAGGGGAGGCCTTCAATCAGCCCCAGCATTTT
-,-,TRBV4-3,TRBJ1-2,CASSQVGGWGYTF,TGCGCCAGCAGCCAAGTAGGGGGATGGGGCTACACCTTC
once,TRBD1,TRBV18,TRBJ1-1,CASSPRTGSTTEAFF,TGTGCCAGCTCCCCAAGGACAGGGTCAACCACTGAAGCTTTCTTT
-,TRBD2,TRBV7-2,TRBJ2-3,CASSLVAAGTTDTQYF,TGTGCCAGCAGCTTAGTTGCAGCGGGGACCACAGATACGCAGTATTTT
-,-,TRBV19,TRBJ1-6,CASSIVGGDSPLHF,TGTGCCAGTAGTATAGTTGGCGGCGATTCACCCCTCCACTTT
few,TRBD1,TRBV24-1,TRBJ1-1,CATSDSRQGGGAFF,TGTGCCACCAGTGATTCACGACAGGGGGGCGGCGCTTTCTTT
-,-,TRBV6-5,TRBJ1-1,CASRRVGNTEAFF,TGTGCCAGCAGGCGGGTTGGGAACACTGAAGCTTTCTTT
-,-,TRBV5-6,TRBJ1-5,CARRSSLRIQSNQPQHF,TGTGCCAGGCGGAGCAGCTTAAGAATCCAGTCCAATCAGCCCCAGCATTTT
-,-,TRBV18,TRBJ2-7,CASSPARQAYEQYF,TGTGCCAGCTCACCGGCTAGACAGGCCTACGAGCAGTACTTC
-,-,TRBV19,TRBJ1-1,CASSPTTTNTEAFF,TGTGCCAGTAGTCCGACGACAACGAACACTGAAGCTTTCTTT
once,TRBD2,TRBV6-6,TRBJ2-7,CASGRENYEQYF,TGTGCCAGCGGGAGGGAGAACTACGAGCAGTACTTC
-,TRBD2,TRBV4-3,TRBJ2-7,CASSQDGGAAYEQYF,TGCGCCAGCAGCCAGGACGGGGGGGCCGCCTACGAGCAGTACTTC
-,-,TRBV19,TRBJ1-2,CASRHRDLSYGYTF,TGTGCCAGTAGGCACCGGGATTTATCCTATGGCTACACCTTC
-,TRBD1,TRBV10-3,TRBJ1-2,CAISESGQGLGGYTF,TGTGCCATCAGTGAGTCTGGACAGGGGTTAGGGGGCTACACCTTC
-,-,TRBV5-6,TRBJ1-6,CASSPLRANSPLHF,TGTGCCAGCAGCCCACTCAGGGCAAATTCACCCCTCCACTTT
-,TRBD1,TRBV27,TRBJ2-1,CASSPGTGTYDEQFF,TGTGCCAGCAGTCCCGGGACAGGCACCTATGATGAGCAGTTCTTC
-,-,TRBV27,TRBJ2-7,CASADSDLYEQYF,TGTGCCAGCGCGGACAGCGACCTATACGAGCAGTACTTC
-,TRBD1,TRBV30,TRBJ1-2,CAWKGRNRGVTNYGYTF,TGTGCCTGGAAGGGTAGAAACAGGGGAGTGACTAACTATGGCTACACCTTC
once,TRBD2,TRBV19,TRBJ2-3,CASTLAGGALDTQYF,TGTGCCAGTACTTTAGCGGGGGGGGCGTTGGATACGCAGTATTTT
-,-,TRBV19,TRBJ1-1,CASSAGRAEAFF,TGTGCCAGTAGTGCAGGGAGGGCTGAAGCTTTCTTT
once,-,TRBV7-7,TRBJ2-7,CASSVAQGPEYEQYF,TGTGCCAGCAGCGTAGCCCAGGGTCCAGAATACGAGCAGTACTTC
-,-,TRBV5-6,TRBJ2-6,CASSLGQAGFSGANVLTF,TGTGCCAGCAGCTTGGGACAGGCCGGATTCTCTGGGGCCAACGTCCTGACTTTC
once,-,TRBV19,TRBJ1-3,CASSHRQASGNTIYF,TGTGCCAGTAGTCACAGACAGGCTTCTGGAAACACCATATATTTT
-,TRBD1,TRBV5-1,TRBJ1-2,CASSFTGGDGYTF,TGCGCCAGCAGCTTCACAGGGGGCGATGGCTACACCTTC
-,TRBD1,TRBV28,TRBJ1-2,CASSTGTGVYGYTF,TGTGCCAGCAGTACCGGGACAGGGGTCTATGGCTACACCTTC
-,TRBD1,TRBV7-3,TRBJ1-2,CASSSNDRDGYTF,TGTGCCAGCAGCTCTAATGACAGGGATGGCTACACCTTC
-,-,TRBV28,TRBJ2-7,CASNQPAESTTYEQYF,TGTGCCAGCAATCAACCCGCCGAAAGTACTACCTACGAGCAGTACTTC
-,-,TRBV28,TRBJ2-5,CASSLPGEETQYF,TGTGCCAGCAGCCTCCCAGGGGAAGAGACCCAGTACTTC
-,-,TRBV5-8,TRBJ2-2,CASSLGVGTVNTGELFF,TGTGCCAGCAGCTTGGGGGTCGGGACTGTTAACACCGGGGAGCTGTTTTTT
once,-,TRBV30,TRBJ1-3,CAGGLRGNTIYF,TGTGCCGGCGGACTGAGGGGAAACACCATATATTTT
-,TRBD1,TRBV15,TRBJ1-6,CATSRDRGRSPLHF,TGTGCCACCAGCAGAGACAGGGGGAGGTCACCCCTCCACTTT
-,-,TRBV7-8,TRBJ2-1,CASSLSDFSYNEQFF,TGTGCCAGCAGCTTATCCGACTTCTCCTACAATGAGCAGTTCTTC
-,-,TRBV5-4,TRBJ2-3,CASSQRGTDTQYF,TGTGCCAGCAGCCAGAGGGGCACAGATACGCAGTATTTT
medium-sized,-,TRBV6-5,TRBJ2-2,CASIEDSTNTGELFF,TGTGCCAGCATCGAGGACAGCACGAACACCGGGGAGCTGTTTTTT
-,TRBD2,TRBV5-4,TRBJ2-3,CAARRAGGTDTQYF,TGTGCCGCCAGAAGGGCGGGGGGCACAGATACGCAGTATTTT
once,-,TRBV5-6,TRBJ2-7,CASSLGQLYEQYF,TGTGCCAGCAGCTTGGGGCAGTTGTACGAGCAGTACTTC
-,TRBD1,TRBV9,TRBJ1-4,CASSVGTGQGKLFF,TGTGCCAGCAGCGTGGGGACAGGTCAGGGAAAACTGTTTTTT
-,-,TRBV5-1,TRBJ2-3,CASSLASASTDTQYF,TGCGCCAGCAGCTTGGCTAGCGCCAGCACAGATACGCAGTATTTT
-,-,TRBV5-4,TRBJ1-6,CASSLSGADSPLHF,TGTGCCAGCAGCTTGTCAGGGGCAGATTCACCCCTCCACTTT
-,TRBD1,TRBV5-6,TRBJ2-3,CASSTGTGGGDTQYF,TGTGCCAGCAGCACCGGGACAGGGGGAGGAGATACGCAGTATTTT
few,-,TRBV6-1,TRBJ1-2,CASSDQSSYTF,TGTGCCAGCAGTGACCAATCTAGCTACACCTTC
-,-,TRBV9,TRBJ1-5,CASSVDAGNNQPQHF,TGTGCCAGCAGCGTAGATGCCGGGAACAATCAGCCCCAGCATTTT
-,-,TRBV14,TRBJ2-3,CASSQDNRLDTQYF,TGTGCCAGCAGCCAAGATAACCGACTGGATACGCAGTATTTT
-,-,TRBV9,TRBJ1-1,CASSVLETKIMNTEAFF,TGTGCCAGCAGCGTACTAGAGACTAAGATAATGAACACTGAAGCTTTCTTT
-,-,TRBV25-1,TRBJ2-7,CASSGGGEQYF,TGTGCCAGCAGTGGAGGGGGCGAGCAGTACTTC
-,TRBD1,TRBV7-9,TRBJ1-3,CASSFRTGDRGNTIYF,TGTGCCAGCAGCTTCCGGACAGGGGACAGGGGAAACACCATATATTTT